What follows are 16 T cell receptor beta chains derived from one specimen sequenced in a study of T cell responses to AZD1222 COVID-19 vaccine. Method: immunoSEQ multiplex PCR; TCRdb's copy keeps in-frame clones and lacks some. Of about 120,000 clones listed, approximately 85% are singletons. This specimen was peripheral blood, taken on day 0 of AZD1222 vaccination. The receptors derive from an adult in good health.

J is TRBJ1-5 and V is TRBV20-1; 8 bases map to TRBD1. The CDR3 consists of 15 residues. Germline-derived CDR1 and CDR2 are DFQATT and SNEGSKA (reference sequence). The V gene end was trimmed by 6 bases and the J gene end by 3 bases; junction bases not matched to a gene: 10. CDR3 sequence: CSASPGTGPNQPQHF. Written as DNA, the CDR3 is TGCAGTGCCAGTCCCGGGACAGGACCCAATCAGCCCCAGCATTTT.

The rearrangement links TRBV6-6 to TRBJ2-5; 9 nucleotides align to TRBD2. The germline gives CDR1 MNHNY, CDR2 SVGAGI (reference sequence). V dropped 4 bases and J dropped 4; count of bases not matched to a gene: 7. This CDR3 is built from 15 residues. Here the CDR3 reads CASSSSGGPGETQYF. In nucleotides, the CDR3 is TGTGCCAGCAGTTCGAGCGGGGGGCCGGGAGAGACCCAGTACTTC.

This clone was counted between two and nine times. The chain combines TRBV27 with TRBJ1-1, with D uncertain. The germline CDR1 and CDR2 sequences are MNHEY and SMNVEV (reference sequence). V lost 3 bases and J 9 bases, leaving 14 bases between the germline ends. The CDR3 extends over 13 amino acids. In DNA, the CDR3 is TGTGCCAGCAGTTTGTCCCCCAGCAACAAAGCTTTCTTT. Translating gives CASSLSPSNKAFF.

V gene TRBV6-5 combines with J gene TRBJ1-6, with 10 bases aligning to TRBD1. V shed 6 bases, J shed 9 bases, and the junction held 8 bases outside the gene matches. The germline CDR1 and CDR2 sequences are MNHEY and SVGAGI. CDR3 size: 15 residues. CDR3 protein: CASSTTGTGASPLHF. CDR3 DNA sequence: TGTGCCAGCAGCACCACCGGGACAGGGGCTTCACCCCTCCACTTT.

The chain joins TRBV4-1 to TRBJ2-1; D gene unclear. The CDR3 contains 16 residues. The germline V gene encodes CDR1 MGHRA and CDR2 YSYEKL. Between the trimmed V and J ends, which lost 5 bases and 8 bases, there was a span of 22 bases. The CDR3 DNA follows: TGCGCCAGCAGCACTCAAAACCTAATTGCTGCGGATGAGCAGTTCTTC. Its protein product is CASSTQNLIAADEQFF.

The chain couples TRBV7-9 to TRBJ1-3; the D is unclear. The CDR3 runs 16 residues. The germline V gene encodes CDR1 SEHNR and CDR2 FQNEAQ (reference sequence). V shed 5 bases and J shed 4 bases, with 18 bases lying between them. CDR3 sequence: CASSPRLPEVGNTIYF. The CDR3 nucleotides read TGTGCCAGCAGCCCGCGCCTGCCAGAGGTGGGAAACACCATATATTTT.

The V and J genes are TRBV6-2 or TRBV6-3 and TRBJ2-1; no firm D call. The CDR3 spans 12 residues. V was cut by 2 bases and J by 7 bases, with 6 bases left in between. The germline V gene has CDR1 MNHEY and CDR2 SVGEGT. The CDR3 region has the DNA TGTGCCAGCAGTTACGGTAAGAATGAGCAGTTCTTC. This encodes CASSYGKNEQFF.

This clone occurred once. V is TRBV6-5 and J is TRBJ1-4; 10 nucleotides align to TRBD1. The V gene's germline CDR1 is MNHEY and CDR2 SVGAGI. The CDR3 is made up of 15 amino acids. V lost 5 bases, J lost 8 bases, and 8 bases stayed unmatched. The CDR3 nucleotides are TGTGCCAGCAGTCCTCGGACAGGGGGGGGAGAAAAACTGTTTTTT. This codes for CASSPRTGGGEKLFF.

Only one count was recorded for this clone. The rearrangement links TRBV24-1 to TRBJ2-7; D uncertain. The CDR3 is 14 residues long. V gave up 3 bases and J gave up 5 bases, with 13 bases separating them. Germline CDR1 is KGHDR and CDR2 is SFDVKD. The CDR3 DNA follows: TGTGCCACCAGTGATCCCCGTGGTGGGGACGAGCAGTACTTC. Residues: CATSDPRGGDEQYF.

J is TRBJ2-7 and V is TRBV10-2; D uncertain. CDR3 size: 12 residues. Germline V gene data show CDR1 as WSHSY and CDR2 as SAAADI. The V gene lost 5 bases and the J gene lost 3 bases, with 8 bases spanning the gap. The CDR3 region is CASSLDNYEQYF. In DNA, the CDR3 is TGCGCCAGCAGTTTAGACAACTACGAGCAGTACTTC.

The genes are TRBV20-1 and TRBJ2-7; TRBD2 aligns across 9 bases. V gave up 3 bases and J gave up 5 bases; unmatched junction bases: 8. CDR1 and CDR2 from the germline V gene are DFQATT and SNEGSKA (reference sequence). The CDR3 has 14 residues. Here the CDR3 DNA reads TGCAGTGCTAGTCATAGCGGGGGAGCCCACGAGCAGTACTTC. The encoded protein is CSASHSGGAHEQYF.

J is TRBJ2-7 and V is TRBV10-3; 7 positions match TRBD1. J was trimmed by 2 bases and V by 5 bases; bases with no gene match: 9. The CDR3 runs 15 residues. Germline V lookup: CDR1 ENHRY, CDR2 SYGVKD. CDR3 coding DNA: TGTGCCATCAGTCCGGACAGGCAAATACCCTACGAGCAGTACTTC. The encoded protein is CAISPDRQIPYEQYF.

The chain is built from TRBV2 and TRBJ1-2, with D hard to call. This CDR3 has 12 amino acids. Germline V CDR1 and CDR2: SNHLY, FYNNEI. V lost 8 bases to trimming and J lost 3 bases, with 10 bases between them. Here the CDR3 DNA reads TGTGCCAGCTCGGGCCAGGACTATGGCTACACCTTC. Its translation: CASSGQDYGYTF.

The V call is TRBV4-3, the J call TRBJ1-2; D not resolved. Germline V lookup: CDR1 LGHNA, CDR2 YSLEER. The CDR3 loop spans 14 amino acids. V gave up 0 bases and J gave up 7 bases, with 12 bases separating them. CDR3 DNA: TGCGCCAGCAGCCAAGATGGAGGGTTAGGTGGCTACACCTTC. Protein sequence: CASSQDGGLGGYTF.

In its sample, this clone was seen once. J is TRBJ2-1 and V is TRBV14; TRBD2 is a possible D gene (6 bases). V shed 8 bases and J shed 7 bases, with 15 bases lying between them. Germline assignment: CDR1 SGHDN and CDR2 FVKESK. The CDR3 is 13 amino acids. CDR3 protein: CASGVAGYNEQFF. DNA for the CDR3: TGTGCCAGCGGGGTGGCGGGATATAATGAGCAGTTCTTC. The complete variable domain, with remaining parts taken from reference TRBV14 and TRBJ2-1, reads EAGVTQFPSHSVIEKGQTVTLRCDPISGHDNLYWYRRVMGKEIKFLLHFVKESKQDESGMPNNRFLAERTGGTYSTLKVQPAELEDSGVYFCASGVAGYNEQFFGPGTRLTVL.

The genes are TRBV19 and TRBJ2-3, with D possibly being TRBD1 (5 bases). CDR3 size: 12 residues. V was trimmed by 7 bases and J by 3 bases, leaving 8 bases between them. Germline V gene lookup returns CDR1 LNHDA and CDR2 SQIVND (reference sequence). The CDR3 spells CASNKGTDTQYF. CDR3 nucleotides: TGTGCCAGTAACAAGGGGACAGATACGCAGTATTTT. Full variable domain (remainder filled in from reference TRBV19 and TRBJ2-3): DGGITQSPKYLFRKEGQNVTLSCEQNLNHDAMYWYRQDPGQGLRLIYYSQIVNDFQKGDIAEGYSVSREKKESFPLTVTSAQKNPTAFYLCASNKGTDTQYFGPGTRLTVL.